This T cell receptor (beta chain) was found in a study of CD8+CD57+ T cells in acquired aplastic anemia. In the study overall: Around 3.5 ug was the average amount of DNA from sorted CD4+ and CD8+ cells.

It was genomic DNA that served as the template for profiling TCR beta VDJ and CDR3. Via MiXCR, TCRdb re-called the reads, giving one row per CDR3 protein. There are a few hundred thousand distinct CDR3 sequences in the sample; 61% occur only once, and 25% to 30% lies in the top ten. The CDR3 runs to 14 residues. Looked up from germline, CDR1 is LNHNV and CDR2 is YYDKDF (reference sequence). Between the trimmed V and J ends, which lost 1 base and 1 base, there was a span of 7 bases. Regarding this clonotype: Its antigen is as yet unknown.

Findings and caveats of the study: Researchers reported that CD8+ Simpson's diversity was not significantly different in patients versus controls.

This clonotype was obtained from a human donor in good health. V usage is TRBV15 and J usage is TRBJ2-5; maybe TRBD2 (6 bases). The specimen was sorted CD4+, CD8+, or CD8+CD57+ T cells (not recorded which) from PBMCs. The CDR3 loop reads CATSRGTTQETQYF. The CDR3 region has the DNA TGTGCCACCAGCAGAGGGACTACCCAAGAGACCCAGTACTTC.